This record looks at one TCR beta chain sequence and its context. As yet, its antigen is unknown. V was pared by 2 bases and J by 7 bases, with 3 bases of the junction left unmatched. The length of the CDR3 is 14 residues. Germline V CDR1 and CDR2: MNHEY, SVGAGI. The data stem from a study of T cells in localized non-small cell lung cancer. Study results and limitations: Median detection of top 100 tumor clones in adjacent lung was about 60 clones.

Some clones are missing from TCRdb's copy, which holds only in-frame ones; the method was immunoSEQ multiplex PCR. The repertoire has approximately 20,000 clones, about 83% of them found once; the top ten carry less than 20%. The rearrangement joins TRBV6-5 to TRBJ1-5; 9 bases are shared with TRBD1. This TCR was sampled from a woman aged 40-69 years with stage II squamous cell lung carcinoma. The source was PBMCs, collected before any cancer treatment. CDR3 loop: CASSYGQGRQPQHF. The CDR3 region has the DNA TGTGCCAGCAGTTACGGACAGGGGAGGCAGCCCCAGCATTTT.